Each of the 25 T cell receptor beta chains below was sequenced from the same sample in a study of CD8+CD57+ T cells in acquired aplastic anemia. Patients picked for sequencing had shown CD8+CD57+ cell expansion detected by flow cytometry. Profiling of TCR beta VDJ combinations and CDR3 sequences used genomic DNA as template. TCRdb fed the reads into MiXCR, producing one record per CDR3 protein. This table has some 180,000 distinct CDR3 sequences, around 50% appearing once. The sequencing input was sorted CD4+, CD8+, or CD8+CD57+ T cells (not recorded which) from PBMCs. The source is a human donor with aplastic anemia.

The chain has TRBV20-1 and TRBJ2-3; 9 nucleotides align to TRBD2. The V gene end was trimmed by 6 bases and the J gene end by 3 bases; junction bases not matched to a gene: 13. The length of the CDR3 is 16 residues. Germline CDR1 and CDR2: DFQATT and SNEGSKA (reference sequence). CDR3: CSAILRASGMTDTQYF. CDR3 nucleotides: TGCAGTGCCATTCTCAGGGCTAGCGGGATGACAGATACGCAGTATTTT.

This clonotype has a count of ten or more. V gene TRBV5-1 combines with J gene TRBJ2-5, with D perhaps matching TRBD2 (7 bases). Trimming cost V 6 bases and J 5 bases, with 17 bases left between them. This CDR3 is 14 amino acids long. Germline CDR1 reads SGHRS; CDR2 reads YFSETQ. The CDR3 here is CASTPGGYGETQYF. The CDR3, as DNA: TGCGCCAGCACCCCGGGGGGCTACGGGGAGACCCAGTACTTC.

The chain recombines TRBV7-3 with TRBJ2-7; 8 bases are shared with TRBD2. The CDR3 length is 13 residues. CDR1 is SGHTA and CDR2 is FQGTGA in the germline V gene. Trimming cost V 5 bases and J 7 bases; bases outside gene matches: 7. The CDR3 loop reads CASSPGGLEEQYF. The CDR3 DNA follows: TGTGCCAGCAGCCCGGGGGGGTTGGAGGAGCAGTACTTC. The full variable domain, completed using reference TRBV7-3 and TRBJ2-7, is GAGVSQTPSNKVTEKGKYVELRCDPISGHTALYWYRQSLGQGPEFLIYFQGTGAADDSGLPNDRFFAVRPEGSVSTLKIQRTERGDSAVYLCASSPGGLEEQYFGPGTRLTVT.

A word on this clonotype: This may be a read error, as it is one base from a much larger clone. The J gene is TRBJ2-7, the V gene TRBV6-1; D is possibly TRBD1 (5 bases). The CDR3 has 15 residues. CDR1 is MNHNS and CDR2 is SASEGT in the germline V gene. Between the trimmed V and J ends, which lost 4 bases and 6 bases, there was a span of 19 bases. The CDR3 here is CASSGTGLQPGEQYF. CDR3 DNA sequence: TGTGCCAGCAGTGGAACAGGTCTCCAACCGGGCGAGCAGTACTTC.

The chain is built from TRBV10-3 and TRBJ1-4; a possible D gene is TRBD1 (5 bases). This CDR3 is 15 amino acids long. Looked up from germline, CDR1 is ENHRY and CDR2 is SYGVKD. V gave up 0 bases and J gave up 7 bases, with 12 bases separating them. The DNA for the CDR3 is TGTGCCATCAGTGAGTCCGTTGTCCAGGGTGAAAAACTGTTTTTT. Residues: CAISESVVQGEKLFF.

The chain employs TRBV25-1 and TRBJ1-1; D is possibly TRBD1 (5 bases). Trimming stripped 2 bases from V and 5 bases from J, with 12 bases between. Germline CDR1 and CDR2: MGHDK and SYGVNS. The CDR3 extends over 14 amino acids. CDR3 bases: TGTGCCAGCAGTGAACTGGTAGGGGATACTGAAGCTTTCTTT. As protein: CASSELVGDTEAFF.

The CDR3 loop is CASSLATQGGLDTQYF. The CDR3 nucleotides read TGTGCCAGCAGCTTGGCGACGCAGGGGGGTTTAGATACGCAGTATTTT. V usage is TRBV25-1 and J usage is TRBJ2-3; D perhaps matches TRBD1 (7 bases). Trimming left V 6 bases short and J 5 bases short, with 21 bases between. CDR3 length: 16 residues. Germline V CDR1 and CDR2: MGHDK, SYGVNS.

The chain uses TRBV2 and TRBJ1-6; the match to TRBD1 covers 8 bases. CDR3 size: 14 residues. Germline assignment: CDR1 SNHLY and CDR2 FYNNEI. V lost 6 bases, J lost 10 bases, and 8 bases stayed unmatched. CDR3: CASSARGLGSPLHF. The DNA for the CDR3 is TGTGCCAGCAGCGCCAGGGGGCTTGGGTCACCCCTCCACTTT.

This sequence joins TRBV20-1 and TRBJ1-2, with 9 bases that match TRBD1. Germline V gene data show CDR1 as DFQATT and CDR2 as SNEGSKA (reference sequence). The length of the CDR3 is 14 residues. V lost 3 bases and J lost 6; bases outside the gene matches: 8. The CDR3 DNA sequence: TGCAGTGCTAGTGACGGGACAGGGTTAGATGGCTACACCTTC. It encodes CSASDGTGLDGYTF.

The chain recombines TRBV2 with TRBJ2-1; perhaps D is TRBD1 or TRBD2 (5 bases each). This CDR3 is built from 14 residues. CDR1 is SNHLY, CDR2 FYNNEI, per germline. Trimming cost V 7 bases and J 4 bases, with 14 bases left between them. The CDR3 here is CASNPGTKYNEQFF. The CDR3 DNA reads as TGTGCCAGCAACCCGGGGACCAAGTACAATGAGCAGTTCTTC. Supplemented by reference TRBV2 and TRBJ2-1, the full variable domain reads EPEVTQTPSHQVTQMGQEVILRCVPISNHLYFYWYRQILGQKVEFLVSFYNNEISEKSEIFDDQFSVERPDGSNFTLKIRSTKLEDSAMYFCASNPGTKYNEQFFGPGTRLTVL.

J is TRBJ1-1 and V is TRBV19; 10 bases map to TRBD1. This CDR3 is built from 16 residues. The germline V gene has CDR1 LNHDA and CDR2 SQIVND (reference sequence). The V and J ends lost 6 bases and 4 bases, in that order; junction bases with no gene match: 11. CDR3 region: CASRKRQGQGGTEAFF. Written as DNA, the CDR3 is TGTGCCAGTAGAAAACGCCAAGGACAGGGGGGCACTGAAGCTTTCTTT. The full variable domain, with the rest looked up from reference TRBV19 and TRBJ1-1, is DGGITQSPKYLFRKEGQNVTLSCEQNLNHDAMYWYRQDPGQGLRLIYYSQIVNDFQKGDIAEGYSVSREKKESFPLTVTSAQKNPTAFYLCASRKRQGQGGTEAFFGQGTRLTVV.

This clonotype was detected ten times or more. The CDR3 reads CASSLGWGTEAFF. CDR3 sequence (DNA): TGTGCCAGCAGTTTAGGGTGGGGGACTGAAGCTTTCTTT. This chain links TRBV12-3 or TRBV12-4 with TRBJ1-1, with D perhaps matching TRBD1 (5 bases). The CDR3 totals 13 residues. Trimming pared 1 base from V and 5 bases from J, leaving 8 bases between.

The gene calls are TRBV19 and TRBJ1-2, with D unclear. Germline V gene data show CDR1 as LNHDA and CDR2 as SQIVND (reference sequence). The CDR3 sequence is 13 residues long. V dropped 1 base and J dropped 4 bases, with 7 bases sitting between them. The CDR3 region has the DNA TGTGCCAGTAGTATAGGAGGAACCTATGGCTACACCTTC. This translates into CASSIGGTYGYTF.

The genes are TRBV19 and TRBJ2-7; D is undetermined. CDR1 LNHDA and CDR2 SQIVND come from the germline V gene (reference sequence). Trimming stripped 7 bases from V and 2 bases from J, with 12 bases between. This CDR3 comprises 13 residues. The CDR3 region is CASIGVDAYEQYF. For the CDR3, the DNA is TGTGCCAGTATCGGCGTCGATGCCTACGAGCAGTACTTC.

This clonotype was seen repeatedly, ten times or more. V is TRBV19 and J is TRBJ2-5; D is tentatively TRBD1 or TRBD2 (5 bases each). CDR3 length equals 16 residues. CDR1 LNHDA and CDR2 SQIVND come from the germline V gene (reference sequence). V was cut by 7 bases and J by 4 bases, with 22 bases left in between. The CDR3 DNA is TGTGCCAGTAATCGGGACCACACCTCATCGAGAGAGACCCAGTACTTC. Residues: CASNRDHTSSRETQYF.

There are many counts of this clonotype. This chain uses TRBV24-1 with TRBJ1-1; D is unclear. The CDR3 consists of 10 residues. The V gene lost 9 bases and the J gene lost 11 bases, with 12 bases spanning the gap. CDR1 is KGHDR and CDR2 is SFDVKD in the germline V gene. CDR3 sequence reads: CATPGLRAFF. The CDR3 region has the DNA TGTGCCACCCCGGGCCTGCGGGCTTTCTTT.

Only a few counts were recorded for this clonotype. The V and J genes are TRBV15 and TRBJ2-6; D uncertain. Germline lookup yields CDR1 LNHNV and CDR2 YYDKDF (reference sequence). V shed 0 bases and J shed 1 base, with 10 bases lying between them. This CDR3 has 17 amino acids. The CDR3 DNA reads TGTGCCACCAGCAGAGATAGGCGATTTTCTGGGGCCAACGTCCTGACTTTC. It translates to CATSRDRRFSGANVLTF.

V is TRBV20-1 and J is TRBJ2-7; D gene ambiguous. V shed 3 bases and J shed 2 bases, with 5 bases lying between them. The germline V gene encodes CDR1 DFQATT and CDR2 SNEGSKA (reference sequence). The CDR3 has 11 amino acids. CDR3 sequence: CSASDTYEQYF. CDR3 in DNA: TGCAGTGCTAGTGATACCTACGAGCAGTACTTC.

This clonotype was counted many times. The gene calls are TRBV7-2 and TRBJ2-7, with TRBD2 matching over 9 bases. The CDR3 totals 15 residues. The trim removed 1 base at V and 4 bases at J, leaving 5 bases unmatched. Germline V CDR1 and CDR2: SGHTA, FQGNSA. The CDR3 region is CASSLDSGGLYEQYF. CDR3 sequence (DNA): TGTGCCAGCAGCTTAGATAGCGGGGGACTTTACGAGCAGTACTTC.

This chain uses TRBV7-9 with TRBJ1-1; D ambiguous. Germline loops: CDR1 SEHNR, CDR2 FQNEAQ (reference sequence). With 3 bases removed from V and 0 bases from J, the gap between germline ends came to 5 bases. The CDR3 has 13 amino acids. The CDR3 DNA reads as TGTGCCAGCAGCTTCCCGGTGAACACTGAAGCTTTCTTT. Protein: CASSFPVNTEAFF. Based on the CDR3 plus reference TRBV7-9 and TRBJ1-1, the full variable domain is DTGVSQNPRHKITKRGQNVTFRCDPISEHNRLYWYRQTLGQGPEFLTYFQNEAQLEKSRLLSDRFSAERPKGSFSTLEIQRTEQGDSAMYLCASSFPVNTEAFFGQGTRLTVV.

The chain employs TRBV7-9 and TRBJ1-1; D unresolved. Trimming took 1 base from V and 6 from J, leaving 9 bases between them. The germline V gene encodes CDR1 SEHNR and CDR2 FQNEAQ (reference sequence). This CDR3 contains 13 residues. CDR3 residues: CASSLGGVAEAFF. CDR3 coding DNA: TGTGCCAGCAGCTTAGGGGGAGTCGCTGAAGCTTTCTTT.

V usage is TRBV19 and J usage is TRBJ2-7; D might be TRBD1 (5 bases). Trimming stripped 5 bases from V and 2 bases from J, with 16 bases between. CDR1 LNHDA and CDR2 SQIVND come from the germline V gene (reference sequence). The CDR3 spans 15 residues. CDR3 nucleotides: TGTGCCAGTAGTTATAGACAGAACGGTCCCTACGAGCAGTACTTC. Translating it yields CASSYRQNGPYEQYF.

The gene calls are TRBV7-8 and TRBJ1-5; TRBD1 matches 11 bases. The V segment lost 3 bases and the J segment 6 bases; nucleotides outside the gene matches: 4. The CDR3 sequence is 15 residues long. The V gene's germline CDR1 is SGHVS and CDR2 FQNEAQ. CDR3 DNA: TGTGCCAGCAGCTTGGGACAGGGGGAATCTCAGCCCCAGCATTTT. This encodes CASSLGQGESQPQHF. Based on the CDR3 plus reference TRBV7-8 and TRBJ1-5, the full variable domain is GAGVSQSPRYKVAKRGQDVALRCDPISGHVSLFWYQQALGQGPEFLTYFQNEAQLDKSGLPSDRFFAERPEGSVSTLKIQRTQQEDSAVYLCASSLGQGESQPQHFGDGTRLSIL.

In nucleotides, the CDR3 is TGTGCCAGCAGCTTTGTAAATGAGCAGTTCTTC. It translates to CASSFVNEQFF. The chain combines TRBV7-9 with TRBJ2-1, with unresolved D. The ends were cut back, 3 bases at V and 7 bases at J, with 4 bases in the middle. In germline, CDR1 is SEHNR, CDR2 FQNEAQ (reference sequence). The CDR3 runs 11 residues.

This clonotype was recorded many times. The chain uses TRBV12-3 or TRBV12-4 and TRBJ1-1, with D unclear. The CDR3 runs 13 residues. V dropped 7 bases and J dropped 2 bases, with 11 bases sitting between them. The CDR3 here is CASNRQDNTEAFF. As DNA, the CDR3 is TGTGCCAGCAACCGTCAGGATAACACTGAAGCTTTCTTT.